This T cell receptor (beta chain) was captured by sequencing in a study of T and B cells in COVID-19 patients. Study at large: Blood was sampled from COVID-19 patients who were either actively infected or recovered.

This clonotype was counted between two and nine times. What it binds is not known. The study's findings and limits: The recovered cohort had fewer than 3,000 exclusive TCR clusters, including 30 to 40 low generation probability clusters.

From blood, roughly 220-550 ng of genomic DNA served as TRB template. TRB rearrangements were amplified by multiplex PCR with BIOMED2 TRB-A/B primers. MiXCR, run by TCRdb on the multiplex PCR reads, gives a single entry per CDR3 protein. The sample carries several thousand distinct CDR3 sequences, approximately 30% recorded once. Unmatched junction bases numbered 10, after V lost 5 bases and J lost 3 bases. The CDR3 is 15 residues long. The germline gives CDR1 DFQATT, CDR2 SNEGSKA (reference sequence). Material for sequencing was blood. The chain carries TRBV20-1 and TRBJ2-7; TRBD1 matches at 10 bases. This clonotype was sampled from a human donor with active COVID-19. CDR3 amino acids: CSAVNPGQGSYEQYF. The CDR3, as DNA: TGCAGTGCTGTAAATCCGGGACAGGGGAGCTACGAGCAGTACTTC.